These 29 T cell receptor beta chains originate from one sample sequenced in a study of glioma-infiltrating T cells. Amplification of TCR alpha and beta CDR3 regions from RNA used iRepertoire nested multiplex PCR. TCRdb redid the calling of the multiplex PCR reads with MiXCR, one entry per CDR3 protein. The sample lists approximately 190,000 distinct CDR3 sequences, roughly a third seen once, with 20% to 25% in the top ten. The sample was glioma tissue, nonneoplastic brain tissue, or PBMCs (not recorded which). The receptors were sampled from a human donor with low-grade glioma or glioblastoma, undergoing nonglioma brain surgery, or in good health (not recorded which).

Comment on this clonotype: This clone may be a read error of a much larger clone one base away. J is TRBJ2-7 and V is TRBV20-1; D might be TRBD1 or TRBD2, each matching 5 bases. The CDR3 is made up of 13 amino acids. The germline CDR1 and CDR2 sequences are DFQATT and SNEGSKA (reference sequence). In DNA, the CDR3 is TGCAGTGCTAGCGGGACCAGCTCCTACGAGCGGTACTTC. Translated: CSASGTSSYERYF.

There are many counts of this clonotype. The chain couples TRBV6-1 to TRBJ2-7; either TRBD1 or TRBD2 may fit D (6 bases each). The CDR3 loop spans 14 amino acids. Germline V lookup: CDR1 MNHNS, CDR2 SASEGT. The V end lost 6 bases, the J end lost 0 bases, and 12 bases lay between the germline ends. The CDR3 DNA is TGTGCCAGCAGCCGGCGGGACACCTCCTACGAGCAGTACTTC. It yields the protein CASSRRDTSYEQYF.

This clonotype has ten or more counts. This rearrangement joins TRBV27 to TRBJ1-1; D is possibly TRBD1 (5 bases). Germline V CDR1 and CDR2: MNHEY, SMNVEV (reference sequence). V was cut by 5 bases and J by 0 bases, with 16 bases left in between. The CDR3 consists of 16 residues. CDR3 bases: TGTGCCAGCAGTCCCTCCAGGGTGAGGATGAACACTGAAGCTTTCTTT. Translated, it gives CASSPSRVRMNTEAFF.

This clonotype was found many times. In DNA form, the CDR3 reads TGTGCCAGACAGGGGGTGGACTATGGCTACACCTTC. This sequence encodes CARQGVDYGYTF. This rearrangement joins TRBV2 to TRBJ1-2, with 8 bases aligning to TRBD1. V was pared by 9 bases and J by 3 bases, with 3 bases of the junction left unmatched. The germline V gene has CDR1 SNHLY and CDR2 FYNNEI. The CDR3 has 12 amino acids.

The sample holds many counts of this clonotype. CDR3 nucleotides: TGTGCCAGCAGGGGAGGAGGGCCGATTTCCGAGCAGTACTTC. Its translation: CASRGGGPISEQYF. This chain links TRBV6-1 with TRBJ2-7; a weak D match, TRBD2 (6 bases). V was pared by 6 bases and J by 6 bases, with 18 bases between. The germline CDR1 and CDR2 sequences are MNHNS and SASEGT. The CDR3 consists of 14 residues.

This clonotype was counted only a few times. This chain joins TRBV4-3 and TRBJ1-4, with D hard to call. Germline CDR1 reads LGHNA; CDR2 reads YSLEER. The ends were cut back, 0 bases at V and 8 bases at J, with 13 bases in the middle. The CDR3 covers 15 residues. The CDR3, as DNA: TGCGCCAGCAGCCAAGATCTGGTGACAAAGGAAAAACTGTTTTTT. This encodes CASSQDLVTKEKLFF.

Many counts were recorded for this clonotype. This chain uses TRBV27 with TRBJ1-2; 9 bases agree with TRBD1. The CDR3 consists of 17 residues. V trimming: 1 base; J trimming: 5 bases; junction bases outside the gene matches: 11. In germline, CDR1 is MNHEY, CDR2 SMNVEV (reference sequence). The CDR3 DNA reads TGTGCCAGCAGTTTATTTGGGACAGGGACGTCTACATATGGCTACACCTTC. Amino acid sequence: CASSLFGTGTSTYGYTF.

V and J are TRBV5-1 and TRBJ2-7; 10 nucleotides align to TRBD1. V lost 0 bases to trimming and J lost 7 bases; unmatched junction nucleotides: 7. CDR3 length: 15 residues. CDR1 is SGHRS and CDR2 is YFSETQ in the germline V gene. CDR3 loop: CASSLGQGAHNEQYF. The CDR3 DNA reads TGCGCCAGCAGCTTGGGACAGGGGGCCCACAATGAGCAGTACTTC. The full variable domain, completed using reference TRBV5-1 and TRBJ2-7, is KAGVTQTPRYLIKTRGQQVTLSCSPISGHRSVSWYQQTPGQGLQFLFEYFSETQRNKGNFPGRFSGRQFSNSRSEMNVSTLELGDSALYLCASSLGQGAHNEQYFGPGTRLTVT.

To note about this clonotype: A much larger clone differs from this one at a single base, so this may be a read error. The genes are TRBV4-1 and TRBJ2-7, with a possible D match to TRBD1 (6 bases). In germline, CDR1 is MGHRA, CDR2 YSYEKL. The CDR3 contains 13 residues. CDR3 sequence reads: CDSSFGQNYEQYF. CDR3 sequence (DNA): TGCGACAGCAGCTTCGGACAGAACTACGAGCAGTACTTC.

This clonotype was observed many times. The chain recombines TRBV20-1 with TRBJ1-1; no definite D call. The CDR3 has 13 residues. Germline V gives CDR1 DFQATT, CDR2 SNEGSKA (reference sequence). V lost 0 bases, J lost 0 bases, and 5 bases lay in between. CDR3 region: CSARDTVNTEAFF. In DNA, the CDR3 is TGCAGTGCTAGAGATACAGTGAACACTGAAGCTTTCTTT.

This clonotype was detected ten times or more. This rearrangement joins TRBV5-1 to TRBJ2-1, with 7 positions matching TRBD1. V shed 4 bases, J shed 1 base, and the junction held 8 bases outside the gene matches. The CDR3 length is 16 residues. CDR1 is SGHRS and CDR2 is YFSETQ in the germline V gene. The DNA for the CDR3 is TGCGCCAGCAGCCTCCAGGGGGAAGGGTCCTACAATGAGCAGTTCTTC. This encodes CASSLQGEGSYNEQFF.

This clonotype was observed many times. The V gene is TRBV6-6, the J gene TRBJ1-2; D is perhaps TRBD1 (6 bases). The CDR3 has 15 residues. The V end lost 0 bases, the J end lost 8 bases, and 16 bases lay between the germline ends. CDR1 MNHNY and CDR2 SVGAGI come from the germline V gene (reference sequence). CDR3 nucleotides: TGTGCCAGCAGTTACTCGAATCGCAGGGGTGGAGGCTACACCTTC. Protein: CASSYSNRRGGGYTF.

This chain joins TRBV24-1 and TRBJ1-1; no firm D call. The CDR3 length is 14 residues. Trimming took off 3 bases at V and 2 bases at J, with 9 bases between the two ends. Germline loops: CDR1 KGHDR, CDR2 SFDVKD. CDR3 region: CATSDSLINTEAFF. The CDR3 DNA sequence: TGTGCCACCAGTGATAGCCTAATTAACACTGAAGCTTTCTTT.

The table lists this clonotype with many counts. V usage is TRBV18 and J usage is TRBJ1-2, with TRBD1 as a possible D gene (5 bases). V was trimmed by 2 bases and J by 2 bases, leaving 9 bases between them. Germline lookup yields CDR1 KGHSH and CDR2 LQKENI. This CDR3 has 14 residues. CDR3 coding DNA: TGTGCCAGCTCACCAGGGACCTCCAACTATGGCTACACCTTC. Residues: CASSPGTSNYGYTF.

Of note for this clonotype: This could be a read error, since a much larger clone is one nucleotide away. The chain is built from TRBV29-1 and TRBJ2-3; 13 nucleotides align to TRBD2. Germline CDR1 reads SQVTM; CDR2 reads ANQGSEA. The CDR3 is 15 residues long. CDR3 protein: CSVARTSGSADTKYF. The CDR3 nucleotides are TGCAGCGTTGCGAGGACTAGCGGGAGCGCAGATACGAAGTATTTT.

About this clonotype: Germline is not matched at one junction end, which may reflect a read error. This CDR3 is CASSYSYRSADTQYF. CDR3 DNA: TGTGCCAGCAGTTACTCGTACAGAAGCGCAGATACACAGTATTTT. This rearrangement joins TRBV6-2 or TRBV6-3 to TRBJ2-3; D not resolved. CDR1 MNHEY and CDR2 SVGEGT come from the germline V gene. This CDR3 comprises 15 residues.

This chain uses TRBV28 with TRBJ2-1, with a tentative D call TRBD1 (6 bases). This CDR3 is built from 16 residues. V dropped 5 bases and J dropped 3 bases, with 17 bases sitting between them. Germline CDR1 and CDR2: MDHEN and SYDVKM. CDR3 protein: CASSLPGQGYYNEQFF. The CDR3 DNA is TGTGCCAGCAGTCTTCCGGGACAAGGCTACTACAATGAGCAGTTCTTC. The full variable domain, completed using reference TRBV28 and TRBJ2-1, is DVKVTQSSRYLVKRTGEKVFLECVQDMDHENMFWYRQDPGLGLRLIYFSYDVKMKEKGDIPEGYSVSREKKERFSLILESASTNQTSMYLCASSLPGQGYYNEQFFGPGTRLTVL.

This clonotype showed up many times. The chain links TRBV19 to TRBJ2-5, with D maybe TRBD1 (6 bases). The V and J ends lost 4 bases and 1 base respectively, with 19 bases between them. This CDR3 comprises 17 residues. From germline, CDR1 is LNHDA and CDR2 SQIVND (reference sequence). The chain's CDR3 is CASSNYLDSSIQETQYF. The CDR3 DNA is TGTGCCAGTAGTAATTACTTGGACAGCAGTATCCAAGAGACCCAGTACTTC.

This clonotype was observed a few times. The V call is TRBV4-1, the J call TRBJ1-1, with a tentative D call TRBD1 (5 bases). CDR1 MGHRA and CDR2 YSYEKL come from the germline V gene. Trimming removed 6 bases at V and 1 base at J, with 15 bases between. This CDR3 is built from 15 residues. The CDR3 nucleotides read TGCGCCAGCAGACCTCTAAGCAGGGCGAACACTGAAGCTTTCTTT. Translation: CASRPLSRANTEAFF.

Notes on this clonotype: Possible read error: a much larger clone is one base away. The V and J genes are TRBV4-2 and TRBJ2-2, with D possibly being TRBD2 (6 bases). The CDR3 has 15 residues. Germline assignment: CDR1 LGHNA and CDR2 YNFKEQ. This chain's CDR3 is CASSQVRQNTGGLFF. CDR3 in DNA: TGTGCCAGCAGCCAAGTTAGACAGAACACCGGGGGGCTGTTTTTT.

A few counts support this clonotype. The chain links TRBV18 to TRBJ1-6; TRBD1 is a possible D gene (6 bases). Germline CDR1 KGHSH, CDR2 LQKENI. V was clipped by 4 bases and J by 5 bases, with 15 bases between them. This CDR3 spans 16 amino acids. CDR3 region: CASSLNRDTDNSPLHF. The DNA for the CDR3 is TGTGCCAGCTCACTGAACCGGGACACCGATAATTCACCCCTCCACTTT.

With regard to this clonotype: This may stem from a read error, because a much larger clone lies one nucleotide away. The chain has TRBV20-1 and TRBJ2-7; 7 bases are a match to TRBD2. Germline V gene data show CDR1 as DFQATT and CDR2 as SNEGSKA (reference sequence). The CDR3 extends over 16 amino acids. The CDR3 region has the DNA TGCAGTGCTAGAGATCCCAGCCTAGCGGTTTCCTGCGAGCAGTACTTC. Its translation: CSARDPSLAVSCEQYF.

This clonotype was found many times. V is TRBV4-1 and J is TRBJ2-2, with D uncertain. Deletions cut 4 bases from V and 0 bases from J, with 9 bases between. Germline values: CDR1 MGHRA, CDR2 YSYEKL. There are 15 residues in the CDR3. In nucleotides, the CDR3 is TGCGCCAGCAGCCGAGCAACTTCGAACACCGGGGAGCTGTTTTTT. Protein sequence: CASSRATSNTGELFF.

Ten or more counts support this clonotype. This chain links TRBV20-1 with TRBJ1-2; D not resolved. The length of the CDR3 is 14 residues. Trimming left V 6 bases short and J 4 bases short, with 18 bases between. Per the germline V gene, CDR1 is DFQATT and CDR2 is SNEGSKA (reference sequence). CDR3 loop: CSAAPGPSTYGYTF. The CDR3 region has the DNA TGCAGTGCGGCTCCGGGTCCATCGACCTATGGCTACACCTTC.

This clonotype showed up many times. The V call is TRBV11-2, the J call TRBJ2-1; 9 bases agree with TRBD2. Germline CDR1 reads SGHAT; CDR2 reads FQNNGV. The CDR3 spans 16 residues. J gave up 5 bases and V 4 bases, and 9 bases lay outside the gene matches. CDR3 region: CASSSPGLANDNEQFF. CDR3 nucleotide sequence: TGTGCCAGCAGCTCGCCGGGACTAGCAAACGACAATGAGCAGTTCTTC.

This clonotype was observed a handful of times. The V call is TRBV19, the J call TRBJ2-7, with a tentative D call TRBD2 (6 bases). The CDR3 has 14 residues. The germline V gene has CDR1 LNHDA and CDR2 SQIVND (reference sequence). V was cut by 6 bases and J by 2 bases, with 14 bases left in between. CDR3 in DNA: TGTGCCAGTAGCACTAGACTAGGGACCTACGAGCAGTACTTC. Translated: CASSTRLGTYEQYF.

The chain couples TRBV25-1 to TRBJ2-7, with 12 bases lining up with TRBD2. The J call is uncertain, as TRBJ2-5 better fits the DNA end. CDR3 size: 16 residues. Germline V gives CDR1 MGHDK, CDR2 SYGVNS. The CDR3 bases are TGTGCCAGCAGTGAATTGACTAGCGGGAGTGGAGAGACCCAGTACTTC. Encoded protein: CASSELTSGSGETQYF.

The V call is TRBV12-3 or TRBV12-4, the J call TRBJ1-2; D might be TRBD1 (5 bases). V gave up 7 bases and J gave up 5 bases, with 23 bases separating them. This CDR3 has 16 residues. CDR3 nucleotides: TGTGCCAGCACTCTTAACTGGGAGGGGCCTTTATATGGCTACACCTTC. Translated, it gives CASTLNWEGPLYGYTF.

This clonotype came up many times. The V and J genes are TRBV25-1 and TRBJ2-2; no clear D gene. The germline gives CDR1 MGHDK, CDR2 SYGVNS. This CDR3 has 13 residues. V lost 5 bases, J lost 1 base, and 5 bases lay in between. The CDR3 nucleotides are TGTGCCAGCAGTTCCAGGAACACCGGGGAGCTGTTTTTT. Its translation: CASSSRNTGELFF.